A single sample is the source of the 15 T cell receptor beta chains below, sequenced in a study of blood T cell repertoires in COVID-19. Libraries were prepared by immunoSEQ multiplex PCR; TCRdb keeps only in-frame clonotypes and omits some of them. The data show some 200,000 clones, roughly nine tenths seen once. Sequencing was performed on peripheral blood. The source of these receptors is a woman in her fifties or sixties with acute or convalescent COVID-19.

V gene TRBV6-5 combines with J gene TRBJ2-1; maybe TRBD2 (6 bases). V lost 7 bases to trimming and J lost 2 bases, with 9 bases between them. From germline, CDR1 is MNHEY and CDR2 SVGAGI. The CDR3 has 13 amino acids. The CDR3 reads CASIGGTYNEQFF. The CDR3 DNA is TGTGCCAGCATTGGAGGGACCTACAATGAGCAGTTCTTC.

The chain employs TRBV7-8 and TRBJ2-1; a possible D gene is TRBD1 (5 bases). The CDR3 loop spans 16 amino acids. Germline loops: CDR1 SGHVS, CDR2 FQNEAQ. Trimming took off 3 bases at V and 3 bases at J, with 15 bases between the two ends. The DNA of the CDR3 is TGTGCCAGCAGCTTTGACAGCATGGGCAACTACAATGAGCAGTTCTTC. It yields the protein CASSFDSMGNYNEQFF.

The CDR3 sequence: CASSGTVYNTEAFF. The CDR3 DNA sequence: TGTGCCAGCAGCGGGACAGTCTATAACACTGAAGCTTTCTTT. The V and J genes are TRBV9 and TRBJ1-1; possible D gene TRBD1, 6 bases. Trimming shortened V by 3 bases and J by 2 bases, and 11 bases separated the two germline ends. The CDR3 has 14 residues. Germline CDR1 SGDLS, CDR2 YYNGEE.

This clone showed up just a few times. The chain uses TRBV19 and TRBJ1-2; 10 positions match TRBD1. V was clipped by 10 bases and J by 8 bases; unmatched bases: 13. Looked up from germline, CDR1 is LNHDA and CDR2 is SQIVND (reference sequence). The CDR3 spans 14 residues. CDR3 coding DNA: TGTGCCACCCGCCCGGGACAGGGGACATACGGCTACACCTTC. Translated: CATRPGQGTYGYTF.

V gene TRBV5-4 combines with J gene TRBJ2-7; 12 nucleotides agree with TRBD2. Per the germline V gene, CDR1 is SGHNT and CDR2 is YYREEE (reference sequence). The CDR3 loop spans 14 amino acids. Trimming at V came to 4 bases and at J to 6 bases, leaving 5 bases not matched to a gene. CDR3 DNA: TGTGCCAGCAGCCTAGCGGGGGGGCCTCTCGAGCAGTACTTC. Its translation is CASSLAGGPLEQYF.

V usage is TRBV10-1 and J usage is TRBJ1-2, with D perhaps matching TRBD1 (5 bases). V was trimmed by 3 bases and J by 8 bases, leaving 13 bases between them. The CDR3 contains 13 residues. CDR1 WNHNN and CDR2 SYGVQD come from the germline V gene (reference sequence). For the CDR3, the DNA is TGCGCCAGCAGTGATACGCGGGGGTACGGCTACACCTTC. This gives the protein CASSDTRGYGYTF.

This chain links TRBV19 with TRBJ2-5, with D tentatively TRBD2 (7 bases). V was clipped by 1 base and J by 5 bases, with 17 bases between them. This CDR3 spans 16 amino acids. Germline V lookup: CDR1 LNHDA, CDR2 SQIVND (reference sequence). CDR3: CASSIGTGGLGETQYF. As DNA, the CDR3 is TGTGCCAGTAGTATAGGGACCGGGGGGCTGGGGGAGACCCAGTACTTC.

V gene TRBV7-3 combines with J gene TRBJ2-1; 10 bases map to TRBD1. Losses at the gene ends were 0 bases for V and 7 bases for J; bases not matched to a gene: 3. This CDR3 contains 15 residues. The germline CDR1 and CDR2 sequences are SGHTA and FQGTGA. The CDR3 loop reads CASSLTGTGVNEQFF. The CDR3 DNA reads TGTGCCAGCAGCTTAACCGGGACAGGGGTAAATGAGCAGTTCTTC.

This clone was seen a single time. The rearrangement links TRBV3-1 (or the pseudogene TRBV3-2) to TRBJ2-2; perhaps TRBD1 as D (7 bases). CDR3 length equals 15 residues. Germline CDR1 and CDR2: LGHDT and YNNKEL (reference sequence). V was pared by 4 bases and J by 6 bases, with 15 bases between. CDR3 nucleotide sequence: TGTGCCAGCAGCCCACTAGGAGGGGGCCCCGGGGAGCTGTTTTTT. Protein product: CASSPLGGGPGELFF.

A few counts support this clone. The rearrangement uses TRBV7-3 and TRBJ1-1, with 9 bases matching TRBD1. CDR1 is SGHTA and CDR2 is FQGTGA in the germline V gene. J lost 9 bases, V lost 4 bases, and 3 bases had no gene match. This CDR3 has 12 amino acids. CDR3 amino acids: CASSWDREKAFF. DNA for the CDR3: TGTGCCAGCAGCTGGGACAGGGAAAAAGCTTTCTTT.

This clone appeared a few times. The V gene is TRBV25-1, the J gene TRBJ2-1; D possibly corresponds to TRBD1 (5 bases). Trimming shortened V by 7 bases and J by 10 bases, and 20 bases separated the two germline ends. Germline CDR1 and CDR2: MGHDK and SYGVNS. The CDR3 is 14 amino acids. CDR3 sequence reads: CASTPAGLFVEQFF. The CDR3 coding sequence is TGTGCCAGCACCCCAGCAGGGCTGTTCGTAGAGCAGTTCTTC.

V is TRBV4-3 and J is TRBJ2-5; TRBD2 is a possible D gene (6 bases). In germline, CDR1 is LGHNA, CDR2 YSLEER. The CDR3 extends over 15 amino acids. Trimming took off 0 bases at V and 4 bases at J, with 12 bases between the two ends. CDR3 protein: CASSQDRGGPETQYF. For the CDR3, the DNA is TGCGCCAGCAGCCAAGACCGGGGAGGTCCAGAGACCCAGTACTTC.

This rearrangement joins TRBV7-2 to TRBJ1-1; the match to TRBD1 covers 9 bases. Looked up from germline, CDR1 is SGHTA and CDR2 is FQGNSA. Trimming at V came to 4 bases and at J to 4 bases, leaving 1 base not matched to a gene. CDR3 size: 13 residues. DNA for the CDR3: TGTGCCAGCAGCTGGGACAGGGCCACTGAAGCTTTCTTT. Amino acid sequence: CASSWDRATEAFF.

The chain employs TRBV20-1 and TRBJ1-2, with D possibly TRBD1 on 6 matching bases. With 3 bases removed from V and 8 bases from J, the gap between germline ends came to 19 bases. Germline V gene data show CDR1 as DFQATT and CDR2 as SNEGSKA (reference sequence). The CDR3 length is 14 residues. In DNA form, the CDR3 reads TGCAGTGCTAGTTTTGGGGGCAAAGTAGGCGGCTACACCTTC. It specifies CSASFGGKVGGYTF.

V is TRBV5-1 and J is TRBJ2-5; 16 positions agree with TRBD2. This CDR3 is 16 amino acids long. V shed 7 bases, J shed 5 bases, and the junction held 8 bases outside the gene matches. The germline gives CDR1 SGHRS, CDR2 YFSETQ. In DNA, the CDR3 is TGCGCCAGCGGGGGACTAGCGGGAGGGCCGGGCGAGACCCAGTACTTC. This codes for CASGGLAGGPGETQYF.